This is a list of T cell receptor beta chains from one sample in a study of PD-1 blockade in classical Hodgkin lymphoma. Using immunoSEQ multiplex PCR, the repertoire was profiled, and TCRdb retains in-frame clones only, with some absent. Of around 93,000 clones listed, roughly 78% were seen once; the top ten hold over 8%. The source material was peripheral blood mononuclear cells (PBMCs), sampled before the fourth cycle of nivolumab. These receptor sequences come from a human donor with classical Hodgkin lymphoma. The CDR3 runs from the conserved cysteine through the conserved F or W. Fields, in order: D gene, V gene, J gene, CDR3 length, CDR3 protein. The D gene is left open where the match is weak.

D: -; V: TRBV6-5; J: TRBJ1-2; length: 14; CDR3: CASKIQGPLSGYTF
D: -; V: TRBV5-1; J: TRBJ1-1; length: 14; CDR3: CASSLDLSGTEAFF
D: -; V: TRBV6-4; J: TRBJ1-6; length: 13; CDR3: CASSEQQNSPLHF
D: -; V: TRBV19; J: TRBJ2-7; length: 13; CDR3: CASSITARLEQYF
D: TRBD2; V: TRBV7-9; J: TRBJ2-2; length: 18; CDR3: CALNTGTSGSWGTGELFF
D: -; V: TRBV5-6; J: TRBJ1-5; length: 12; CDR3: CASSLGNQPQHF
D: TRBD1; V: TRBV10-3; J: TRBJ1-5; length: 13; CDR3: CAISEGLGQGGHF
D: TRBD1; V: TRBV5-1; J: TRBJ1-1; length: 15; CDR3: CASSSGTGWSTEAFF
D: -; V: TRBV2; J: TRBJ1-2; length: 16; CDR3: CASSPTLGASNYGYTF
D: TRBD1; V: TRBV2; J: TRBJ2-6; length: 17; CDR3: CASRAGQGNSGANVLTF
D: -; V: TRBV30; J: TRBJ1-1; length: 11; CDR3: CAWTENAEAFF
D: -; V: TRBV4-2; J: TRBJ1-4; length: 16; CDR3: CASSQAPVEVEEKLFF
D: -; V: TRBV7-3; J: TRBJ2-3; length: 13; CDR3: CASSTFSTDTQYF
D: -; V: TRBV6-6; J: TRBJ1-1; length: 12; CDR3: CAVQTARTEAFF
D: TRBD1; V: TRBV7-2; J: TRBJ1-1; length: 17; CDR3: CASSDTGTGWGSTEAFF
D: -; V: TRBV12-5; J: TRBJ2-5; length: 15; CDR3: CASGRGGTAQETQYF
D: TRBD1; V: TRBV7-3; J: TRBJ2-5; length: 15; CDR3: CASSSGGQGRETQYF
D: -; V: TRBV6-5; J: TRBJ1-1; length: 16; CDR3: CASSYSEGVSGTEAFF
D: -; V: TRBV7-2; J: TRBJ2-5; length: 12; CDR3: CASGGRKETQYF
D: -; V: TRBV6-5; J: TRBJ2-3; length: 13; CDR3: CASSPPGQDTQYF
D: TRBD1; V: TRBV19; J: TRBJ1-2; length: 15; CDR3: CASTPPGDRYYGYTF
D: -; V: TRBV9; J: TRBJ2-7; length: 13; CDR3: CASSTGHLYEQYF
D: -; V: TRBV7-2; J: TRBJ2-4; length: 15; CDR3: CASTLHSLAKNIQYF
D: -; V: TRBV5-1; J: TRBJ2-7; length: 15; CDR3: CASSPVDSGVHEQYF
D: -; V: TRBV28; J: TRBJ2-1; length: 13; CDR3: CASDNSRYNEQFF
D: -; V: TRBV27; J: TRBJ2-5; length: 16; CDR3: CASTPYFSVRAETQYF